This T cell receptor (beta chain) emerged from a study of cytomegalovirus exposure and HLA in healthy donors. V was clipped by 3 bases and J by 3 bases; unmatched bases: 3. This CDR3 spans 14 amino acids. Germline lookup yields CDR1 SGHAT and CDR2 FQNNGV. Use of 60 Vbeta and 13 Jbeta primers characterized the PCR. Libraries were prepared by immunoSEQ multiplex PCR; TCRdb keeps only in-frame clonotypes and omits some of them. The data hold 74,000 or so clones, with less than 80% observed a single time. Worth noting for this clone: Antigen unknown.

Regarding the study as a whole: Indistinguishable V segments, including TRBV6-2 and TRBV6-3, were excluded. While the bulk of TCR sequences proved rare, some public TCRs turned up in many donors.

It was healthy bone marrow donors who served as donors. The sequence was obtained from a woman aged 40 to 50 in good health and CMV-seronegative. Sample: PBMCs. V and J are TRBV11-2 and TRBJ1-2, with 8 nucleotides matching TRBD1. Here the CDR3 DNA reads TGTGCCAGCAGCTTCCCAGGGGGCGACTATGGCTACACCTTC. It specifies CASSFPGGDYGYTF.